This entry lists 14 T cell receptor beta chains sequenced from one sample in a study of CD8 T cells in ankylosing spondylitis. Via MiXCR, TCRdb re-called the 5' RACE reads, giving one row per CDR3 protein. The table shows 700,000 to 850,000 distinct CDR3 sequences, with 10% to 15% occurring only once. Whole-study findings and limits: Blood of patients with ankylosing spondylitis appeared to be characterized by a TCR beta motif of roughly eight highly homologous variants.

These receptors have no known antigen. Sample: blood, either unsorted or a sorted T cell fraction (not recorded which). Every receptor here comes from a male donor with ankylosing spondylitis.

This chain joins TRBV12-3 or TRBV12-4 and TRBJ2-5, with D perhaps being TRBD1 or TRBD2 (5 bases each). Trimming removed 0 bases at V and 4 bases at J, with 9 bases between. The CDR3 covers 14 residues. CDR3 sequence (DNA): TGTGCCAGCAGTTTAGCGTTTGGGGGAGAGACCCAGTACTTC. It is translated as CASSLAFGGETQYF.

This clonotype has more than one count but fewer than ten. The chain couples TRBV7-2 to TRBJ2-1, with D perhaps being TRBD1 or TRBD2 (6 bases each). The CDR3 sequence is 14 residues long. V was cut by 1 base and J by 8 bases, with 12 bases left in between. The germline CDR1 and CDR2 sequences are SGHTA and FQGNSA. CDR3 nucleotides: TGTGCCAGCAGCTTAGTGGGGGGCCGGTATGAGCAGTTCTTC. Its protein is CASSLVGGRYEQFF.

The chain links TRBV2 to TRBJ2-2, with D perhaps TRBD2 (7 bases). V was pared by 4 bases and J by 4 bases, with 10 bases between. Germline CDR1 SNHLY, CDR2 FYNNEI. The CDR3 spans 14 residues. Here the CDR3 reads CASSGEGGTGELFF. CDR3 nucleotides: TGTGCCAGCAGTGGGGAGGGGGGCACCGGGGAGCTGTTTTTT.

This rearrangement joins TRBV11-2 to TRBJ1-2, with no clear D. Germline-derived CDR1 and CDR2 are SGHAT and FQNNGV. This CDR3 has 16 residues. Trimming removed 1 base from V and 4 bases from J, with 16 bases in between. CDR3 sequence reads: CASSLGTGRGTYGYTF. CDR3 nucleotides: TGTGCCAGCAGCTTAGGCACGGGGAGAGGAACCTATGGCTACACCTTC.

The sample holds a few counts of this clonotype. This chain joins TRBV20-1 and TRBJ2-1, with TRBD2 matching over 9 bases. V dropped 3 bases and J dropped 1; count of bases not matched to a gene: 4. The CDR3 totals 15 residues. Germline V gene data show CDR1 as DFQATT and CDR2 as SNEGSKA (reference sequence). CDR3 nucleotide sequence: TGCAGTGCTAGGGGACTAGCTAGGTCCTACAATGAGCAGTTCTTC. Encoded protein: CSARGLARSYNEQFF.

In nucleotides, the CDR3 is TGTGCCAGCAGCCCCTGGGACTCTGGAGACACTGAAGCTTTCTTT. It encodes CASSPWDSGDTEAFF. The chain combines TRBV6-2 or TRBV6-3 with TRBJ1-1; weak D call: TRBD1 (5 bases). CDR1 and CDR2 from the germline V gene are MNHEY and SVGEGT. The CDR3 totals 15 residues. Trimming stripped 6 bases from V and 3 bases from J, with 17 bases between.

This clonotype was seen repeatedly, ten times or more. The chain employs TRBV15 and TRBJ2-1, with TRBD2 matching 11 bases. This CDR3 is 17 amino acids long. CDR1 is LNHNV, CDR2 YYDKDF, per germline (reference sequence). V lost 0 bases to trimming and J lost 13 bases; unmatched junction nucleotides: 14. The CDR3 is CATSRDRLAGKGRLQFF. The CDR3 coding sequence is TGTGCCACCAGCAGAGATCGACTAGCGGGGAAGGGGAGATTACAGTTCTTC.

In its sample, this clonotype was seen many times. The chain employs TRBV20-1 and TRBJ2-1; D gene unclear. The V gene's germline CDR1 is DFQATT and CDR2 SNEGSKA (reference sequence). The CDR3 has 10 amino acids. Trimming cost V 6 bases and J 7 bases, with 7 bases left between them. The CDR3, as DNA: TGCAGTGCCGTGGGGAATGAGCAGTTCTTC. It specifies CSAVGNEQFF.

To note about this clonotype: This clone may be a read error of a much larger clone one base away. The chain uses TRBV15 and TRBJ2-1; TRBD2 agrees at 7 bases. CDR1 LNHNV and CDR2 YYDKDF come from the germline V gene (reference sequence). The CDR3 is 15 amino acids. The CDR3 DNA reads TGTGCCGCCAGGTGGGGGGGGATTTATAGCAATGAGCAGTTCTTC. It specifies CAARWGGIYSNEQFF.

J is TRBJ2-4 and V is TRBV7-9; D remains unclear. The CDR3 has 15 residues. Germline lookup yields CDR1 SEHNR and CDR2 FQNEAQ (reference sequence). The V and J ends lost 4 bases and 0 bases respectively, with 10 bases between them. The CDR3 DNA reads TGTGCCAGCAGCTATCGGCAGGCAGCCAAAAACATTCAGTACTTC. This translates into CASSYRQAAKNIQYF. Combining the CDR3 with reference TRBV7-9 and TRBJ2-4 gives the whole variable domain DTGVSQNPRHKITKRGQNVTFRCDPISEHNRLYWYRQTLGQGPEFLTYFQNEAQLEKSRLLSDRFSAERPKGSFSTLEIQRTEQGDSAMYLCASSYRQAAKNIQYFGAGTRLSVL.

CDR3 protein: CASSGLAAASSEQFF. The CDR3 DNA sequence: TGTGCCAGCTCGGGACTAGCGGCTGCATCGAGTGAGCAGTTCTTC. V is TRBV18 and J is TRBJ2-1; 11 positions agree with TRBD2. CDR1 and CDR2 (germline): KGHSH, LQKENI. The CDR3 length is 15 residues. V was pared by 6 bases and J by 9 bases, with 10 bases of the junction left unmatched.

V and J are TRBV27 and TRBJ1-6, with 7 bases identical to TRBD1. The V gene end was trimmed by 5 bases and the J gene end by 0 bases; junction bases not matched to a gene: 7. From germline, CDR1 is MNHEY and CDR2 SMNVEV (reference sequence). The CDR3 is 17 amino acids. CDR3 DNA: TGTGCCAGCAGTCAACCCAGGGGGAGCTCCTATAATTCACCCCTCCACTTT. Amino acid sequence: CASSQPRGSSYNSPLHF.

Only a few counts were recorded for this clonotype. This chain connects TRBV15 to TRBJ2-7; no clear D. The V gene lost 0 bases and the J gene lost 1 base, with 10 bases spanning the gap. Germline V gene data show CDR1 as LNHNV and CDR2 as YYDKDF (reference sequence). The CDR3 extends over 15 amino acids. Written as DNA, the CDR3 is TGTGCCACCAGCAGAGATATAAGGCTTTCCTACGAGCAGTACTTC. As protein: CATSRDIRLSYEQYF.

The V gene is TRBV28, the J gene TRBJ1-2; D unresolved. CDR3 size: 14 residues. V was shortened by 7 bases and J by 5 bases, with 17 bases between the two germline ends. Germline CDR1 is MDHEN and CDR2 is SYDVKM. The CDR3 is CASTPGRQTYGYTF. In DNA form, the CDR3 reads TGTGCCAGCACCCCAGGCAGGCAGACTTATGGCTACACCTTC.